This T cell receptor (beta chain) came from a study of CD8+CD57+ T cells in acquired aplastic anemia. Study summary: DNA from sorted CD4+ and CD8+ cells averaged approximately 3.5 ug. General observations from the study: Approximately 30 CD8+ CDR3 sequences were shared between patients and controls.

Germline V gene data show CDR1 as SGHNT and CDR2 as YENEEA. The CDR3 spans 14 residues. A remark on this clonotype: The antigen is not known. A read error may be the cause here, since a much bigger clone is one base away.

Genomic DNA constituted the template upon which TCR beta VDJ and CDR3 profiling was performed. TCRdb re-called the reads through MiXCR, storing one row per CDR3 protein. The sample has under 350,000 distinct CDR3 sequences, about three fifths seen once. Patients chosen for sequencing had CD8+CD57+ cells that had expanded, as shown by flow cytometry. Every patient presented with severe acquired aplastic anemia. By the time of blood sampling, patients had still received no therapy. J is TRBJ2-3 and V is TRBV11-3; TRBD1 is a possible D gene (6 bases). This clonotype was obtained from a human donor with aplastic anemia. Specimen: sorted CD4+, CD8+, or CD8+CD57+ T cells (not recorded which) from PBMCs. The DNA of the CDR3 is TGTGCCAGCAGCAGGGATTGGGACACAGATACGCGGTATTTT. This codes for CASSRDWDTDTRYF.